This record covers a single T cell receptor beta chain. The data are from a study of blood T cell repertoires in COVID-19. Study as a whole: The United States, Italy and Spain supplied acute and convalescent COVID-19 samples.

In the original processing: Amplifying reference gene primers gave estimates of nucleated cell counts. Some clones are missing from TCRdb's copy, which holds only in-frame ones; the method was immunoSEQ multiplex PCR. V, J and clone size derive from that table, while D and trimming were established from the DNA sequence. Counted here are about 210,000 clones, about 86% occurring once; the ten biggest clones make up 8.5% to 10%. Recruits, aged about 18 to 95 years, lived in around 24 US areas. Cohorts were based on clinical histories the participants reported. Trimming pared 2 bases from V and 1 base from J, leaving 11 bases between. Germline V gene sequence: CDR1 MNHEY, CDR2 SMNVEV (reference sequence). The CDR3 length is 16 residues.

The TCR comes from a woman in her 50s with acute COVID-19. Sequences were obtained from PBMCs or T cells enriched from blood (not recorded which). This rearrangement joins TRBV27 to TRBJ2-2, with D possibly TRBD2 on 6 matching bases. CDR3 nucleotide sequence: TGTGCCAGCAGTTTACGGGACTCCCGGAACACCGGGGAGCTGTTTTTT. Translated: CASSLRDSRNTGELFF.